This entry lists 18 T cell receptor beta chains sequenced from one sample in a study of beta chain features in type 1 diabetes (dated by TCRdb to 2016 to 2018). Library preparation was by the immunoSEQ multiplex PCR assay. All of the isolated RNA was reverse transcribed with the High Capacity cDNA Reverse Transcription Kit, so expressed TCRB transcripts were sequenced. TCRdb re-hosts the immuneACCESS table, in-frame sequences only. Its copies lack some clones; in the studies checked, an unresolved V gene accounts for under half of them, and the cause for the rest is not known. For this sample the table gives 150,000 to 180,000 clones, of which around 8.5% were detected only once. Clones ranked in the top ten supply around 0.65% of the sample. The sequenced sample was central memory CD4+ T cells from blood. The source is a man younger than 30 in good health.

A few counts support this clone. At the DNA level, this CDR3 is encoded by other sequences in the same sample as well. V gene TRBV18 combines with J gene TRBJ2-7; no firm D call. CDR3 length: 13 amino acids. V lost 3 bases and J 6 bases, leaving 12 bases between the germline ends. Germline V CDR1 and CDR2: KGHSH, LQKENI. Here the CDR3 DNA reads TGTGCCAGCTCACCGAACCCAGCAGGCGAGCAGTACTTC. Translating gives CASSPNPAGEQYF.

This chain joins TRBV2 and TRBJ1-4; 7 nucleotides align to TRBD1. V lost 3 bases to trimming and J lost 8 bases; unmatched junction nucleotides: 6. There are 14 residues in the CDR3. Germline assignment: CDR1 SNHLY and CDR2 FYNNEI. For the CDR3, the DNA is TGTGCCAGCAGTGACCGGACAGGCAGCGAAAAACTGTTTTTT. Translated: CASSDRTGSEKLFF.

The chain couples TRBV27 to TRBJ1-2, with D perhaps TRBD1 (5 bases). Per germline, CDR1 MNHEY and CDR2 SMNVEV (reference sequence). Trimming cost V 3 bases and J 5 bases, with 22 bases left between them. This CDR3 contains 17 residues. CDR3 region: CASSFISGRAGRYGYTF. DNA for the CDR3: TGTGCCAGCAGTTTTATCTCCGGGAGGGCAGGGCGATATGGCTACACCTTC.

The gene calls are TRBV7-9 and TRBJ2-5, with unresolved D. V lost 5 bases to trimming and J lost 0 bases, with 13 bases between them. Germline CDR1 is SEHNR and CDR2 is FQNEAQ (reference sequence). This CDR3 has 15 residues. The CDR3 DNA sequence: TGTGCCAGCAGCCCCGGCGGAGAGAACCAAGAGACCCAGTACTTC. This codes for CASSPGGENQETQYF.

This clone has a count of ten or more. The chain combines TRBV7-2 with TRBJ2-7; 7 bases match TRBD2. CDR1 and CDR2 (germline): SGHTA, FQGNSA. The CDR3 has 14 amino acids. With V trimmed by 3 bases and J by 0 bases, 2 bases remained unmatched. CDR3 DNA sequence: TGTGCCAGCAGCTTGCCGGGAGGCTCCTACGAGCAGTACTTC. Translating it yields CASSLPGGSYEQYF. The complete variable domain, with remaining parts taken from reference TRBV7-2 and TRBJ2-7, reads GAGVSQSPSNKVTEKGKDVELRCDPISGHTALYWYRQSLGQGLEFLIYFQGNSAPDKSGLPSDRFSAERTGGSVSTLTIQRTQQEDSAVYLCASSLPGGSYEQYFGPGTRLTVT.

Ten or more counts support this clone. The gene calls are TRBV6-5 and TRBJ1-2, with D possibly matching TRBD1 (6 bases). Trimming stripped 0 bases from V and 3 bases from J, with 8 bases between. This CDR3 has 14 amino acids. The germline V gene has CDR1 MNHEY and CDR2 SVGAGI. CDR3 in amino acids: CASSYSGTYYGYTF. In DNA, the CDR3 is TGTGCCAGCAGTTACTCGGGGACATACTATGGCTACACCTTC.

Only a few counts were recorded for this clone. The rearrangement links TRBV9 to TRBJ1-2; 8 nucleotides line up with TRBD1. This CDR3 has 13 amino acids. Trimming took 0 bases from V and 11 from J; bases not matched to a gene: 6. The germline V gene encodes CDR1 SGDLS and CDR2 YYNGEE. CDR3 coding DNA: TGTGCCAGCAGCGTAGATTCGGACAGGGAGTACACCTTC. It translates to CASSVDSDREYTF.

The chain has TRBV4-3 and TRBJ1-2; weak D call: TRBD1 (6 bases). Germline CDR1 reads LGHNA; CDR2 reads YSLEER. The CDR3 sequence is 16 residues long. V was pared by 0 bases and J by 4 bases, with 15 bases between. The CDR3 region has the DNA TGCGCCAGCAGCCAAGAAGGGGGTTCCGGGTTCTATGGCTACACCTTC. As protein: CASSQEGGSGFYGYTF.

In DNA, the CDR3 is TGTGCCAGCAGCTTTTACCAGGAAGAAGCTTTCTTT. This encodes CASSFYQEEAFF. The chain combines TRBV7-2 with TRBJ1-1; no clear D. From germline, CDR1 is SGHTA and CDR2 FQGNSA. This CDR3 has 12 residues. Between the trimmed V and J ends, which lost 3 bases and 8 bases, there was a span of 10 bases.

This clone was detected a few times. The chain combines TRBV28 with TRBJ2-7, with TRBD1 identical over 7 bases. V trimming: 7 bases; J trimming: 3 bases; junction bases outside the gene matches: 6. The CDR3 is 13 residues long. Germline V lookup: CDR1 MDHEN, CDR2 SYDVKM. The CDR3 DNA follows: TGTGCCAGCACCCGAGGGACAGACTACGAGCAGTACTTC. Its protein is CASTRGTDYEQYF.

This clone turned up a few times. The chain recombines TRBV27 with TRBJ2-7, with TRBD2 as a possible D gene (6 bases). Germline CDR1 MNHEY, CDR2 SMNVEV (reference sequence). Trimming removed 4 bases at V and 1 base at J, with 11 bases between. This CDR3 comprises 14 residues. This chain's CDR3 is CASSYQRASYEQYF. DNA of the CDR3: TGTGCCAGCAGTTACCAGCGGGCGTCCTACGAGCAGTACTTC.

The rearrangement links TRBV7-2 to TRBJ2-7, with 8 bases identical to TRBD2. The CDR3 is 15 residues long. Germline V gives CDR1 SGHTA, CDR2 FQGNSA. Germline trimming cut 3 bases from V and 0 bases from J; bases unmatched to any gene: 4. CDR3 sequence reads: CASSFSGSPSYEQYF. In DNA form, the CDR3 reads TGTGCCAGCAGCTTCAGCGGGAGCCCCTCCTACGAGCAGTACTTC.

In this sample, this clone turned up a few times. The rearrangement links TRBV28 to TRBJ2-3, with 9 bases identical to TRBD1. The CDR3 runs 15 residues. J was trimmed by 4 bases and V by 5 bases; bases with no gene match: 7. The germline V gene encodes CDR1 MDHEN and CDR2 SYDVKM. CDR3 region: CASSAIQGAADTQYF. The CDR3 DNA reads TGTGCCAGCAGTGCCATACAGGGGGCGGCAGATACGCAGTATTTT.

This clone was seen repeatedly, ten times or more. The chain employs TRBV7-2 and TRBJ2-7; D is unresolved. Between the trimmed V and J ends, which lost 6 bases and 2 bases, there was a span of 14 bases. Germline lookup yields CDR1 SGHTA and CDR2 FQGNSA. This CDR3 region has 14 residues. The CDR3: CASSSPAVTYEQYF. The CDR3 coding sequence is TGTGCCAGCAGTTCACCGGCGGTGACCTACGAGCAGTACTTC.

This chain connects TRBV30 to TRBJ2-3, with 9 positions matching TRBD2. The V gene end was trimmed by 2 bases and the J gene end by 6 bases; junction bases not matched to a gene: 12. The CDR3 loop spans 16 amino acids. Germline-derived CDR1 and CDR2 are GTSNPN and SVGIG (reference sequence). Written as DNA, the CDR3 is TGTGCCTGGAGTCGGTCTAGCGGGACTATATATGATACGCAGTATTTT. Translating it yields CAWSRSSGTIYDTQYF.

This clone has at least ten counts. The J gene is TRBJ1-3, the V gene TRBV7-6; tentatively, D is TRBD1 (6 bases). This CDR3 spans 17 amino acids. With 5 bases removed from V and 3 bases from J, the gap between germline ends came to 20 bases. Germline CDR1 and CDR2: SGHVS and FNYEAQ. The DNA of the CDR3 is TGTGCCAGCAGCAGGGAGTCGTGGGCAGGGGTTGGAAACACCATATATTTT. It yields the protein CASSRESWAGVGNTIYF.

J is TRBJ1-5 and V is TRBV18, with TRBD1 as a possible D gene (5 bases). V lost 5 bases, J lost 4 bases, and 18 bases lay in between. Germline V gene data show CDR1 as KGHSH and CDR2 as LQKENI. The CDR3 runs to 16 residues. The CDR3 here is CASSGNSPGGNQPQHF. CDR3 nucleotides: TGTGCCAGCTCAGGCAACTCGCCGGGGGGGAATCAGCCCCAGCATTTT.

This clone has more than one count but fewer than ten. The genes are TRBV29-1 and TRBJ2-7, with D tentatively TRBD2 (5 bases). The CDR3 is made up of 13 amino acids. Deletions cut 0 bases from V and 4 bases from J, with 10 bases between. The germline V gene encodes CDR1 SQVTM and CDR2 ANQGSEA. The CDR3 loop reads CSVEDSTGYEQYF. For the CDR3, the DNA is TGCAGCGTTGAAGACTCAACGGGGTACGAGCAGTACTTC.